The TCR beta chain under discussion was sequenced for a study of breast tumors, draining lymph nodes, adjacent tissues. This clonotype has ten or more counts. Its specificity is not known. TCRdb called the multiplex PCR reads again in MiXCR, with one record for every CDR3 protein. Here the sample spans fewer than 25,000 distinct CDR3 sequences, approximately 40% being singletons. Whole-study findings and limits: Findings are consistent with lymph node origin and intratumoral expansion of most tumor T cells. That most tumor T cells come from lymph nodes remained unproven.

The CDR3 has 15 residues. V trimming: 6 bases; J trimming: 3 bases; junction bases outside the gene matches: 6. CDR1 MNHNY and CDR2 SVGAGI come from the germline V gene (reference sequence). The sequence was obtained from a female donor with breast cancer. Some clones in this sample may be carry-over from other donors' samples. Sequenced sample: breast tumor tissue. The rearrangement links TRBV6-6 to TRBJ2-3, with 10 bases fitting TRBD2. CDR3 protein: CASSPTSGITDTQYF. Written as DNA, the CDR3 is TGTGCCAGCAGCCCCACTAGCGGGATTACAGATACGCAGTATTTT.